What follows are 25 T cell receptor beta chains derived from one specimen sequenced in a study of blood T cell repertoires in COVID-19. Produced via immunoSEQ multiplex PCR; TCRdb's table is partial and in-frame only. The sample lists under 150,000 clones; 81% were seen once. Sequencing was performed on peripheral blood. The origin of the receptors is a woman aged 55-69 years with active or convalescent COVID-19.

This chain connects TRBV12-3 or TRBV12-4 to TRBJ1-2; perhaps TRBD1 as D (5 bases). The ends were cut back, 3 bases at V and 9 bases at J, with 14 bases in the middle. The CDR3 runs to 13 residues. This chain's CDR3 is CASSFGQGGRYTF. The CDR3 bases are TGTGCCAGCAGTTTTGGGCAGGGTGGGCGCTACACCTTC.

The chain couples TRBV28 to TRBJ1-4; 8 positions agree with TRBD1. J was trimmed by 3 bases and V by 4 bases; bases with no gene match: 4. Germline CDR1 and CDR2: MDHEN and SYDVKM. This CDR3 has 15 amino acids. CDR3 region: CASSYLTGANEKLFF. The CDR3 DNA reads TGTGCCAGCAGTTACTTGACAGGGGCTAATGAAAAACTGTTTTTT.

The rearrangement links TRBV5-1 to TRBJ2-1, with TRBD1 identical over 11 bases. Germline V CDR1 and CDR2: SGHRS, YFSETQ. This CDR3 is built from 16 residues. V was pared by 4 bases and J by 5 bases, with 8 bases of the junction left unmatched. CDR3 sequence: CASSLGTGGVHNEQFF. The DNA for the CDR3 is TGCGCCAGCAGCCTGGGGACAGGGGGGGTCCACAATGAGCAGTTCTTC. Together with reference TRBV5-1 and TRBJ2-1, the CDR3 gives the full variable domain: KAGVTQTPRYLIKTRGQQVTLSCSPISGHRSVSWYQQTPGQGLQFLFEYFSETQRNKGNFPGRFSGRQFSNSRSEMNVSTLELGDSALYLCASSLGTGGVHNEQFFGPGTRLTVL.

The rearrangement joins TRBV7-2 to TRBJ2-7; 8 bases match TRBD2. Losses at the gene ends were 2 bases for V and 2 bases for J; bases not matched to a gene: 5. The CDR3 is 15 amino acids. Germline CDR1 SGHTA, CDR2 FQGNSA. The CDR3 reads CASSLSTSGPYEQYF. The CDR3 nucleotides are TGTGCCAGCAGCTTATCAACTAGCGGTCCCTACGAGCAGTACTTC. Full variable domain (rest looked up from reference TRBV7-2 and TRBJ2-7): GAGVSQSPSNKVTEKGKDVELRCDPISGHTALYWYRQSLGQGLEFLIYFQGNSAPDKSGLPSDRFSAERTGGSVSTLTIQRTQQEDSAVYLCASSLSTSGPYEQYFGPGTRLTVT.

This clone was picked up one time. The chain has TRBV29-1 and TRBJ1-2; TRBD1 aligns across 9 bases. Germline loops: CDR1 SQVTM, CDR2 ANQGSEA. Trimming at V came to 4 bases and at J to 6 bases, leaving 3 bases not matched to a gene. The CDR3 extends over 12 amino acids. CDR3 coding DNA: TGCAGCGTTGTACAGGGGGCAGATGGCTACACCTTC. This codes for CSVVQGADGYTF.

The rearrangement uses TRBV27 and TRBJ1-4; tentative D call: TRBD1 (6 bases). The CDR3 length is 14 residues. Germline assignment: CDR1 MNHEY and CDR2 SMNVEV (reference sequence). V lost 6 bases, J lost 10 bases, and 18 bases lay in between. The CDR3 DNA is TGTGCCAGCAGCCCGTGGGGGCAAGCGGTAAAACTGTTTTTT. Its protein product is CASSPWGQAVKLFF.

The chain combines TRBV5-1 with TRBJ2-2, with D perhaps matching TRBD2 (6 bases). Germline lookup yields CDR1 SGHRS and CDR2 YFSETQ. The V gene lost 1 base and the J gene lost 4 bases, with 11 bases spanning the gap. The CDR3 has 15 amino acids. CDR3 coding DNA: TGCGCCAGCAGCTTGATGGGGACTGGCACCGGGGAGCTGTTTTTT. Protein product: CASSLMGTGTGELFF.

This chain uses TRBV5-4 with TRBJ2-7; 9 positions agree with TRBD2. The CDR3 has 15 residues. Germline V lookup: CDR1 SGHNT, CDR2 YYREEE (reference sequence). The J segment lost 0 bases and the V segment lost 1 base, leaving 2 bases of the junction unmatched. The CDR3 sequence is CASSLMTSGSYEQYF. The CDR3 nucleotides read TGTGCCAGCAGCTTGATGACTAGCGGCTCCTACGAGCAGTACTTC.

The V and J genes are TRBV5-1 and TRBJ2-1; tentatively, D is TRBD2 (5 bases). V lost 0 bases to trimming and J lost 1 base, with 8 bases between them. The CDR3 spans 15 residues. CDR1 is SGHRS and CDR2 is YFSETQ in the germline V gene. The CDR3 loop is CASSLDRGSYNEQFF. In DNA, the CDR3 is TGCGCCAGCAGCTTGGATCGGGGTTCCTACAATGAGCAGTTCTTC.

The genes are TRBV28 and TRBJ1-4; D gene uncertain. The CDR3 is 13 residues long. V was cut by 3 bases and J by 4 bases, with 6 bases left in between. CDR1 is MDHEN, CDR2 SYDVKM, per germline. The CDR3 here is CASSFSDNEKLFF. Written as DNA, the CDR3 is TGTGCCAGCAGTTTTAGCGATAATGAAAAACTGTTTTTT.

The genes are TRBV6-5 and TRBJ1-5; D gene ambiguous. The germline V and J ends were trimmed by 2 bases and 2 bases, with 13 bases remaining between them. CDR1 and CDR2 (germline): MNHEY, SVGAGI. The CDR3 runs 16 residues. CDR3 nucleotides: TGTGCCAGCAGTTACGAGTTACCCCGAGGCAATCAGCCCCAGCATTTT. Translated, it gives CASSYELPRGNQPQHF.

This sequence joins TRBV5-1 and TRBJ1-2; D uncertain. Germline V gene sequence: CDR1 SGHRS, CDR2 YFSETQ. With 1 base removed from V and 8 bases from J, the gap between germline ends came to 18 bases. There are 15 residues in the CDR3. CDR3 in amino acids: CASSLPSSESFGYTF. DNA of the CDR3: TGCGCCAGCAGCTTGCCCAGTTCGGAGTCGTTCGGCTACACCTTC.

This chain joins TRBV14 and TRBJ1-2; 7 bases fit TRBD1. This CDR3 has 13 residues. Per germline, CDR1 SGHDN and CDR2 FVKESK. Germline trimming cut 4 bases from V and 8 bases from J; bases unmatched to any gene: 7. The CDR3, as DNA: TGTGCCAGCAGCCCCACAGGGGTCTGGGGCTACACCTTC. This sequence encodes CASSPTGVWGYTF.

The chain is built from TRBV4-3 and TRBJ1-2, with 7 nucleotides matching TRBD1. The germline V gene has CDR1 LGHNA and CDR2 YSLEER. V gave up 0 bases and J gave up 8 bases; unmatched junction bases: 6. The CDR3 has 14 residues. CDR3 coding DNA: TGCGCCAGCAGCCAAGAGACAGGGTATGGAGGCTACACCTTC. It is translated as CASSQETGYGGYTF.

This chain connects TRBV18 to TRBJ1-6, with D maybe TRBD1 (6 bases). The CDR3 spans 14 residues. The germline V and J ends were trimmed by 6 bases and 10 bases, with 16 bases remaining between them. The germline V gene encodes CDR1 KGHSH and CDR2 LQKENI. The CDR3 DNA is TGTGCCAGCTCCAGGGGCGACCCTGCCTCACCCCTCCACTTT. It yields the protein CASSRGDPASPLHF.

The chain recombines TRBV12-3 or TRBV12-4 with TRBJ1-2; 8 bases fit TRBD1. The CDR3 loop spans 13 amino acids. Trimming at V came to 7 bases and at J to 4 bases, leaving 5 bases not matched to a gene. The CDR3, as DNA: TGTGCCAGCAAGCCGGACAGGGTCTATGGCTACACCTTC. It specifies CASKPDRVYGYTF.

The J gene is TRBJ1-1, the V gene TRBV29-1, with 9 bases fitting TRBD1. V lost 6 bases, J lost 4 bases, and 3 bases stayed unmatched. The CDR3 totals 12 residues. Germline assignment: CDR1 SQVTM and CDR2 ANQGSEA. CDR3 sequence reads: CSVDRGTTEAFF. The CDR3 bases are TGCAGCGTGGACAGGGGTACCACTGAAGCTTTCTTT.

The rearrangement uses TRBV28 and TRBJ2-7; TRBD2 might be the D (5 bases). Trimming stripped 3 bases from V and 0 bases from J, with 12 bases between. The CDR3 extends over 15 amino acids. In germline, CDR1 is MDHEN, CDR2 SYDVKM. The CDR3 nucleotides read TGTGCCAGCAGTTTCTCCGGGAAGAGCTCCTACGAGCAGTACTTC. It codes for CASSFSGKSSYEQYF.

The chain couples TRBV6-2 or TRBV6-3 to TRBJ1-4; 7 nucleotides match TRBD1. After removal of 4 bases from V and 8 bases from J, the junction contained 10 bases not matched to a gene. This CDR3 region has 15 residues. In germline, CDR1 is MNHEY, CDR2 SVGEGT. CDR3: CASSSGQVRGEKLFF. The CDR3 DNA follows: TGTGCCAGCAGTTCAGGACAGGTACGAGGAGAAAAACTGTTTTTT.

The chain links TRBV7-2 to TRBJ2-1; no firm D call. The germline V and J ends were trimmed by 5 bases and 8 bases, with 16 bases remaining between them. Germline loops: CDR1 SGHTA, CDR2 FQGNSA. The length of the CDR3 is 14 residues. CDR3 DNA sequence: TGTGCCAGCAGCGGTGAGCTTTTTTTTGATGAGCAGTTCTTC. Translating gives CASSGELFFDEQFF.

CDR3 protein: CASSSQAGGSIDTQYF. The CDR3 region has the DNA TGTGCCAGCAGCTCCCAAGCGGGGGGGTCTATAGATACGCAGTATTTT. V gene TRBV9 combines with J gene TRBJ2-3; TRBD2 aligns across 10 bases. Germline trimming cut 4 bases from V and 5 bases from J; bases unmatched to any gene: 10. Germline loops: CDR1 SGDLS, CDR2 YYNGEE. The CDR3 sequence is 16 residues long.

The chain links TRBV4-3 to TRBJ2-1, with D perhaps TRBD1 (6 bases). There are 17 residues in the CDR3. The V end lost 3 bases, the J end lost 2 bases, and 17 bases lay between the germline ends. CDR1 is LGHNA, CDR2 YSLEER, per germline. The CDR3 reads CASSQSRGQGTYNEQFF. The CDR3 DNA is TGCGCCAGCAGCCAGAGTCGAGGGCAGGGGACCTACAATGAGCAGTTCTTC.

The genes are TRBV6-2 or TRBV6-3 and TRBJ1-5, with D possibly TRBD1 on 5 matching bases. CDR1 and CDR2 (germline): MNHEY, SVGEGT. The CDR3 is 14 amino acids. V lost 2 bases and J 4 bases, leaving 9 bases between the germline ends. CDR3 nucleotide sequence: TGTGCCAGCAGTTACATACAGGAGAATCAGCCCCAGCATTTT. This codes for CASSYIQENQPQHF.

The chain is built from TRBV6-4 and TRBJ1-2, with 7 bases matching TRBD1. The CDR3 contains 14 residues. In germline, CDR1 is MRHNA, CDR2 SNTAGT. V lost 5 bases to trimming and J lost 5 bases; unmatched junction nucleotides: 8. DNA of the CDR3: TGTGCCAGCAGTATCGACAGGGATTCATATGGCTACACCTTC. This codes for CASSIDRDSYGYTF.

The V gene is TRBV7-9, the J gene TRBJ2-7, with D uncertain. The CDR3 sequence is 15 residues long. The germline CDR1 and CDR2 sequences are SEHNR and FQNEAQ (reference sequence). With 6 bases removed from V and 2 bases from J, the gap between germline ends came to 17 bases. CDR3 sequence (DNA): TGTGCCAGCAGGGGCATAGGCAGCCAGGCCTACGAGCAGTACTTC. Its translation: CASRGIGSQAYEQYF.